This T cell receptor (beta chain) was profiled in a study of response to subunit inactivated influenza vaccine. TCRdb itself ran the RT-PCR reads through MiXCR, one entry per CDR3 protein. Among 150,000 or so distinct CDR3 sequences listed, under 13% were seen once. This clonotype has a handful of counts. The CDR3 loop spans 17 amino acids. Germline V gene lookup returns CDR1 SGHRS and CDR2 YFSETQ. After removal of 1 base from V and 4 bases from J, the junction contained 6 bases not matched to a gene. Sequences were derived from non-naive T cells sorted from PBMCs, sampled 35 to 45 days after vaccination. This clonotype was sampled from a man in his forties or fifties who received an inactivated influenza vaccine. The chain recombines TRBV5-1 with TRBJ1-3, with TRBD1 matching over 12 bases. CDR3 amino acids: CASSLTGQGAQGNTIYF. The CDR3 bases are TGCGCCAGCAGCTTGACGGGACAGGGGGCGCAGGGAAACACCATATATTTT.